The entry below describes one TCR beta chain. Time point given: newly diagnosed GD, antithyroid drugs for less than 3 months. With RNA extracted from PBMCs as input, the TCR library was made. The data belong to a study of regulatory T cells in long-lasting Graves disease. The J segment lost 5 bases and the V segment lost 5 bases, leaving 11 bases of the junction unmatched. The CDR3 consists of 17 residues. Germline V gives CDR1 MNHEY, CDR2 SMNVEV (reference sequence). iRepertoire HTBI primers and Arm-PCR of CDR3 regions built TCR beta libraries. As originally analysed: Across samples, more than 55 TRBV and some 13 TRBJ segments were found. MiXCR was run by TCRdb on the multiplex PCR reads, yielding one entry per CDR3 protein. TCRdb's processing, not the study's, gives the V and J calls here. Here the sample spans about 620,000 distinct CDR3 sequences, roughly 15% being singletons. These same records also appear under a second study, on T cells in Graves' hyperthyroidism and ophthalmopathy.

Source: peripheral blood mononuclear cells (PBMCs), taken at new diagnosis, from a patient treated with antithyroid drugs. This sequence joins TRBV27 and TRBJ2-2, with 10 nucleotides matching TRBD1. The TCR originated in a woman aged 30 to 39 with Graves disease. The CDR3: CASSLQTTGGKTGELFF. The CDR3 region has the DNA TGTGCCAGCAGTCTCCAGACGACAGGGGGCAAAACCGGGGAGCTGTTTTTT.